This T cell receptor beta chain was recorded in a study of molecular identifiers for immune sequencing clone quantification. CDR1 is LNHDA, CDR2 SQIVND, per germline (reference sequence). V shed 3 bases and J 2 bases; nucleotides not matched to a gene: 5. This CDR3 is 16 amino acids long. With respect to this clonotype: A read error is possible here, since a much larger clone lies one base away.

TCRdb reanalysed the PCR reads using MiXCR and keeps one entry per CDR3 protein. The sample has hundreds of thousands of distinct CDR3 sequences; roughly 21% are singletons. This clonotype was obtained from a human donor in good health. Some libraries in this study had Jurkat cell RNA spiked in. The chain is built from TRBV19 and TRBJ2-2; 8 bases map to TRBD1. The sample comprised naive CD8+ T cells from blood, with Jurkat cell RNA spiked in. As to subset: FACS-sorted CD8+CD4-CCR7+CD45RA+ naive T cells. CDR3 in amino acids: CASSILDRANTGELFF. The CDR3, as DNA: TGTGCCAGTAGTATTCTGGACAGGGCCAACACCGGGGAGCTGTTTTTT. The complete variable domain, with remaining parts taken from reference TRBV19 and TRBJ2-2, reads DGGITQSPKYLFRKEGQNVTLSCEQNLNHDAMYWYRQDPGQGLRLIYYSQIVNDFQKGDIAEGYSVSREKKESFPLTVTSAQKNPTAFYLCASSILDRANTGELFFGEGSRLTVL.